This T cell receptor (beta chain) originates from a study of T cell responses to AZD1222 COVID-19 vaccine. The table came from immunoSEQ multiplex PCR; TCRdb's copy has only in-frame clones and leaves some out. The table includes some 130,000 clones, nearly 95% detected once. The TCR sequence derives from an adult in good health. The material was peripheral blood, obtained on day 0 of AZD1222 vaccination.

CDR3 region: CASSLSGVPNQPQHF. The CDR3 coding sequence is TGTGCCAGCAGCTTATCTGGGGTTCCCAATCAGCCCCAGCATTTT. The gene calls are TRBV7-9 and TRBJ1-5; no definite D call. Trimming left V 2 bases short and J 3 bases short, with 11 bases between. Germline values: CDR1 SEHNR, CDR2 FQNEAQ (reference sequence). The CDR3 is 15 amino acids.